These 27 T cell receptor beta chains share one sample of origin, sequenced in a study of T cell responses to AZD1222 COVID-19 vaccine. TCRdb's copy holds only in-frame clones and misses some; the assay was immunoSEQ multiplex PCR. This table holds roughly 79,000 clones, approximately 82% found once. This specimen consisted of peripheral blood, obtained on day 0 of AZD1222 vaccination. The receptors shown here come from an adult in good health.

The chain joins TRBV3-1 (or the pseudogene TRBV3-2) to TRBJ1-4, with D uncertain. V dropped 1 base and J dropped 7 bases, with 7 bases sitting between them. Germline CDR1 is LGHDT and CDR2 is YNNKEL (reference sequence). This CDR3 has 13 residues. CDR3 in DNA: TGTGCCAGCAGCCAAGGGGCAGTTGAAAAACTGTTTTTT. It encodes CASSQGAVEKLFF.

The chain joins TRBV19 to TRBJ2-3; TRBD1 aligns across 7 bases. Germline CDR1 is LNHDA and CDR2 is SQIVND (reference sequence). The CDR3 extends over 13 amino acids. Unmatched junction bases numbered 5, after V lost 5 bases and J lost 6 bases. CDR3 in DNA: TGTGCCAGTAGTCTAACAGGGGACGATACGCAGTATTTT. It is translated as CASSLTGDDTQYF. Variable domain in full (rest from reference TRBV19 and TRBJ2-3): DGGITQSPKYLFRKEGQNVTLSCEQNLNHDAMYWYRQDPGQGLRLIYYSQIVNDFQKGDIAEGYSVSREKKESFPLTVTSAQKNPTAFYLCASSLTGDDTQYFGPGTRLTVL.

This clone was counted a single time. The chain recombines TRBV9 with TRBJ1-6; D gene unclear. The CDR3 consists of 16 residues. The germline V gene encodes CDR1 SGDLS and CDR2 YYNGEE. V shed 3 bases and J shed 10 bases, with 20 bases lying between them. The CDR3 bases are TGTGCCAGCAGCGGGGCCCTGAGGTTGGCGGGGTCACCCCTCCACTTT. Translated, it gives CASSGALRLAGSPLHF.

The count of this clone is one. The chain carries TRBV5-4 and TRBJ1-2; D might be TRBD1 (5 bases). Germline V CDR1 and CDR2: SGHNT, YYREEE (reference sequence). Between the trimmed V and J ends, which lost 0 bases and 0 bases, there was a span of 6 bases. The CDR3 loop spans 14 amino acids. CDR3 sequence: CASSLGGANYGYTF. The CDR3 nucleotides are TGTGCCAGCAGCTTGGGGGGGGCTAACTATGGCTACACCTTC.

The chain joins TRBV15 to TRBJ1-6; 9 bases map to TRBD1. Per germline, CDR1 LNHNV and CDR2 YYDKDF (reference sequence). The CDR3 has 16 amino acids. Trimming at V came to 0 bases and at J to 8 bases, leaving 5 bases not matched to a gene. The CDR3 nucleotides read TGTGCCACCAGCAGAGACCGGGGACAGGGTGATTCACCCCTCCACTTT. It specifies CATSRDRGQGDSPLHF.

This clone was recorded once. The chain combines TRBV2 with TRBJ1-5; D gene ambiguous. CDR1 is SNHLY and CDR2 is FYNNEI in the germline V gene. The CDR3 loop spans 15 amino acids. The V end was cut by 1 base, the J end by 7 bases, with 14 bases between. The CDR3 DNA reads as TGTGCCAGCAGTGAAGGTCCTCGGGTGGGGCAGCCCCAGCATTTT. Translation: CASSEGPRVGQPQHF.

There are a few counts of this clone. The chain joins TRBV3-1 (or the pseudogene TRBV3-2) to TRBJ2-2; D remains unclear. CDR1 LGHDT and CDR2 YNNKEL come from the germline V gene (reference sequence). The length of the CDR3 is 15 residues. V lost 2 bases and J 2 bases, leaving 9 bases between the germline ends. The CDR3 region is CASSQTYPNTGELFF. The CDR3 DNA is TGTGCCAGCAGCCAAACCTACCCCAACACCGGGGAGCTGTTTTTT.

This clone was observed a few times. The chain links TRBV11-2 to TRBJ2-6, with no clear D. CDR3 size: 13 residues. The V end lost 8 bases, the J end lost 4 bases, and 9 bases lay between the germline ends. Per the germline V gene, CDR1 is SGHAT and CDR2 is FQNNGV. The CDR3 loop is CASGPTGANVLTF. The CDR3 region has the DNA TGTGCCAGCGGACCGACCGGGGCCAACGTCCTGACTTTC.

This sequence joins TRBV5-5 and TRBJ1-5; D is unresolved. The CDR3 totals 15 residues. The V and J ends lost 4 bases and 7 bases respectively, with 18 bases between them. The germline CDR1 and CDR2 sequences are SGHKS and YYEKEE (reference sequence). The CDR3 nucleotides are TGTGCCAGCAGCCCATCGGGCCAAAAGCAACAGCCCCAGCATTTT. Translated: CASSPSGQKQQPQHF.

This clone was seen a single time. The chain recombines TRBV18 with TRBJ2-7, with D perhaps matching TRBD2 (5 bases). The CDR3 is 13 residues long. V was pared by 0 bases and J by 5 bases, with 8 bases between. Germline V gene sequence: CDR1 KGHSH, CDR2 LQKENI. The CDR3 DNA reads as TGTGCCAGCTCACCACCGGGGAGCCACGAGCAGTACTTC. Translated, it gives CASSPPGSHEQYF.

The chain employs TRBV5-1 and TRBJ2-1, with D tentatively TRBD2 (5 bases). The germline CDR1 and CDR2 sequences are SGHRS and YFSETQ. V gave up 0 bases and J gave up 0 bases, with 13 bases separating them. This CDR3 contains 17 residues. CDR3 sequence: CASSLVVGLSSYNEQFF. The CDR3 DNA follows: TGCGCCAGCAGCTTGGTCGTCGGACTGAGCTCCTACAATGAGCAGTTCTTC.

The rearrangement uses TRBV10-3 and TRBJ2-5; D not resolved. V was shortened by 3 bases and J by 4 bases, with 9 bases between the two germline ends. The CDR3 is made up of 13 amino acids. Germline loops: CDR1 ENHRY, CDR2 SYGVKD. The CDR3 DNA is TGTGCCATCAGTGATTGGGTTGGAGAGACCCAGTACTTC. It translates to CAISDWVGETQYF.

Ten or more counts support this clone. The chain is built from TRBV7-2 and TRBJ2-7, with D tentatively TRBD1 (5 bases). V dropped 1 base and J dropped 2 bases, with 12 bases sitting between them. In germline, CDR1 is SGHTA, CDR2 FQGNSA. This CDR3 has 15 residues. CDR3 protein: CASSLESTGPYEQYF. In nucleotides, the CDR3 is TGTGCCAGCAGCTTAGAATCTACAGGCCCCTACGAGCAGTACTTC.

There are a few counts of this clone. The CDR3 DNA reads TGTGCCAGTAGTACCGGACTAGCAGAGACCCAGTACTTC. As protein: CASSTGLAETQYF. J is TRBJ2-5 and V is TRBV19, with 8 bases that match TRBD2. CDR1 is LNHDA, CDR2 SQIVND, per germline (reference sequence). V shed 4 bases, J shed 4 bases, and the junction held 2 bases outside the gene matches. This CDR3 contains 13 residues.

This chain connects TRBV6-5 to TRBJ2-7, with D perhaps matching TRBD2 (6 bases). V dropped 2 bases and J dropped 0 bases, with 11 bases sitting between them. The CDR3 is 15 amino acids. Germline V gene data show CDR1 as MNHEY and CDR2 as SVGAGI. The DNA for the CDR3 is TGTGCCAGCAGTTACGATGCGGGGCGCTCCTACGAGCAGTACTTC. Translation gives CASSYDAGRSYEQYF.

This rearrangement joins TRBV5-1 to TRBJ2-2; TRBD1 matches 9 bases. Germline loops: CDR1 SGHRS, CDR2 YFSETQ. V dropped 4 bases and J dropped 4; count of bases not matched to a gene: 8. The CDR3 is 16 residues long. For the CDR3, the DNA is TGCGCCAGCAGCCCCCAGGGACAGGGCGGCACCGGGGAGCTGTTTTTT. Residues: CASSPQGQGGTGELFF.

The chain is built from TRBV29-1 and TRBJ2-1, with D possibly called TRBD1 or TRBD2 (6 bases each). The CDR3 extends over 11 amino acids. CDR1 is SQVTM and CDR2 is ANQGSEA in the germline V gene. The V end was cut by 8 bases, the J end by 14 bases, with 19 bases between. CDR3 protein: CSHTLGGFEFF. The CDR3 DNA sequence: TGCAGCCACACCCTCGGGGGCTTTGAGTTCTTC.

This clone was seen only a few times. The J gene is TRBJ2-7, the V gene TRBV4-2; possibly TRBD1 for D (6 bases). V lost 6 bases to trimming and J lost 5 bases, with 11 bases between them. Germline lookup yields CDR1 LGHNA and CDR2 YNFKEQ. The CDR3 is made up of 12 amino acids. The CDR3 is CASSLDRDEQYF. Here the CDR3 DNA reads TGTGCCAGCAGTTTGGACAGAGACGAGCAGTACTTC.

The chain uses TRBV6-2 or TRBV6-3 and TRBJ2-7; D is unclear. Germline V gene sequence: CDR1 MNHEY, CDR2 SVGEGT. The CDR3 loop spans 13 amino acids. Trimming left V 5 bases short and J 3 bases short, with 11 bases between. For the CDR3, the DNA is TGTGCCAGCAGTAGCACTCGCATCTACGAGCAGTACTTC. Amino acids: CASSSTRIYEQYF.

The chain carries TRBV24-1 and TRBJ2-5, with 10 nucleotides matching TRBD1. V dropped 3 bases and J dropped 4; count of bases not matched to a gene: 4. The CDR3 has 15 residues. The germline V gene has CDR1 KGHDR and CDR2 SFDVKD. CDR3 sequence reads: CATSDPGQGRETQYF. The CDR3 nucleotides are TGTGCCACCAGTGATCCGGGACAGGGGAGAGAGACCCAGTACTTC.

This rearrangement joins TRBV28 to TRBJ2-2; possible D gene TRBD1, 6 bases. Trimming cost V 2 bases and J 5 bases, with 15 bases left between them. The CDR3 is 16 residues long. Germline CDR1 and CDR2: MDHEN and SYDVKM. In nucleotides, the CDR3 is TGTGCCAGCAGTTTAACTCAGACAGGCCGTACCGGGGAGCTGTTTTTT. Translated: CASSLTQTGRTGELFF.

The genes are TRBV6-5 and TRBJ2-7, with 11 bases that match TRBD1. Germline-derived CDR1 and CDR2 are MNHEY and SVGAGI. J was trimmed by 4 bases and V by 5 bases; bases with no gene match: 7. The CDR3 contains 15 residues. CDR3 loop: CASSIRGTGGYEQYF. CDR3 nucleotide sequence: TGTGCCAGCAGTATAAGAGGGACAGGGGGTTACGAGCAGTACTTC.

The count of this clone is one. CDR3 in DNA: TGTGCCAGCGTTGACAGAGCGGGAGACAACAATGAGCAGTTCTTC. Translating gives CASVDRAGDNNEQFF. This chain uses TRBV18 with TRBJ2-1; 8 positions match TRBD2. The CDR3 covers 15 residues. V shed 8 bases, J shed 5 bases, and the junction held 11 bases outside the gene matches. Germline loops: CDR1 KGHSH, CDR2 LQKENI.

The chain employs TRBV7-2 and TRBJ2-7; the match to TRBD2 covers 10 bases. The CDR3 spans 15 residues. The V and J ends lost 5 bases and 0 bases, in that order; junction bases with no gene match: 4. The germline gives CDR1 SGHTA, CDR2 FQGNSA. The CDR3: CASSQLAGSSYEQYF. The CDR3 DNA reads TGTGCCAGCAGCCAACTAGCGGGAAGCTCCTACGAGCAGTACTTC.

The chain recombines TRBV7-9 with TRBJ1-2, with D possibly TRBD1 on 5 matching bases. The CDR3 length is 14 residues. Germline CDR1 SEHNR, CDR2 FQNEAQ (reference sequence). V was trimmed by 4 bases and J by 4 bases, leaving 13 bases between them. CDR3 residues: CASSSLGGTYGYTF. As DNA, the CDR3 is TGTGCCAGCAGCTCCCTTGGGGGTACCTATGGCTACACCTTC. Together with reference TRBV7-9 and TRBJ1-2, the CDR3 gives the full variable domain: DTGVSQNPRHKITKRGQNVTFRCDPISEHNRLYWYRQTLGQGPEFLTYFQNEAQLEKSRLLSDRFSAERPKGSFSTLEIQRTEQGDSAMYLCASSSLGGTYGYTFGSGTRLTVV.

This sequence joins TRBV30 and TRBJ1-5, with D uncertain. V was trimmed by 1 base and J by 1 base, leaving 5 bases between them. The CDR3 has 13 residues. The germline CDR1 and CDR2 sequences are GTSNPN and SVGIG (reference sequence). The chain's CDR3 is CAWSGESNQPQHF. For the CDR3, the DNA is TGTGCCTGGAGTGGGGAGAGCAATCAGCCCCAGCATTTT.

This CDR3 reads CASSWDGSNQPQHF. The CDR3, as DNA: TGTGCCAGCAGTTGGGACGGTAGCAATCAGCCCCAGCATTTT. This chain uses TRBV2 with TRBJ1-5; D is possibly TRBD1 (5 bases). V lost 5 bases, J lost 0 bases, and 8 bases lay in between. The CDR3 loop spans 14 amino acids. Germline lookup yields CDR1 SNHLY and CDR2 FYNNEI.